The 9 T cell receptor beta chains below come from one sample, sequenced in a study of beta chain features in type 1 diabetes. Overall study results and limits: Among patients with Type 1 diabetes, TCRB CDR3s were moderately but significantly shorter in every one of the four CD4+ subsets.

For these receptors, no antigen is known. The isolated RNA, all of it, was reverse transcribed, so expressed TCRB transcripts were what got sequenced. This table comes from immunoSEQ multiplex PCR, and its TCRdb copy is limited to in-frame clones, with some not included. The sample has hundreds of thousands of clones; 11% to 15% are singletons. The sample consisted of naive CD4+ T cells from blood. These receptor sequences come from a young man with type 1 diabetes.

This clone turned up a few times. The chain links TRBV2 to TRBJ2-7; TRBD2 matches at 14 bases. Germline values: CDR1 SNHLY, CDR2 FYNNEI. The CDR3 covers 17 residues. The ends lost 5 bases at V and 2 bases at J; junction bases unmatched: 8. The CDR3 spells CASSSGTSGSRTYEQYF. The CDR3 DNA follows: TGTGCCAGCAGTTCCGGGACTAGCGGGAGTCGGACCTACGAGCAGTACTTC.

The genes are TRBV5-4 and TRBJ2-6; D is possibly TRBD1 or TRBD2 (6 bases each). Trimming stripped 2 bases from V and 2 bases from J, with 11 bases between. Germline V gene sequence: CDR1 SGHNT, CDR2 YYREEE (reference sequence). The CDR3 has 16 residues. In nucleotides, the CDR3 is TGTGCCAGCAGCTTAGGAGGGGGTCCTGGGGCCAACGTCCTGACTTTC. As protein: CASSLGGGPGANVLTF.

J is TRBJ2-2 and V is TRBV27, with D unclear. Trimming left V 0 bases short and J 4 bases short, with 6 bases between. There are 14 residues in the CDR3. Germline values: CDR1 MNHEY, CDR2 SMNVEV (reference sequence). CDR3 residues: CASSLSAVTGELFF. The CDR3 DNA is TGTGCCAGCAGTTTATCCGCAGTCACCGGGGAGCTGTTTTTT.

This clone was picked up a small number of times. The CDR3 loop is CASSEVRGVQETQYF. The CDR3 DNA is TGTGCCAGCAGTGAAGTACGAGGGGTCCAAGAGACCCAGTACTTC. The chain employs TRBV25-1 and TRBJ2-5; either TRBD1 or TRBD2 may fit D (5 bases each). V lost 2 bases and J lost 1, with 11 bases in between. This CDR3 is 15 amino acids long. The germline V gene encodes CDR1 MGHDK and CDR2 SYGVNS.

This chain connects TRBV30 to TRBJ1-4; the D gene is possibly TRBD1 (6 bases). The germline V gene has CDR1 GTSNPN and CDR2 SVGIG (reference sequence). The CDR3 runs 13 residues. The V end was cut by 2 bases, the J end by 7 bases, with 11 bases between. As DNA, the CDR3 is TGTGCCTGGAGTCCAGGGGTAACTGAAAAACTGTTTTTT. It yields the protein CAWSPGVTEKLFF.

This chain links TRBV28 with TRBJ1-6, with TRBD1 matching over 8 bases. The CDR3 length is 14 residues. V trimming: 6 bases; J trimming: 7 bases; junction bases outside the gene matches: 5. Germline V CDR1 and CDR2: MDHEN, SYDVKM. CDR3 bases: TGTGCCAGCAGCCAGGGGGACAGGAATTCACCCCTCCACTTT. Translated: CASSQGDRNSPLHF.

This CDR3 is CASSLLSGVPTGELFF. Written as DNA, the CDR3 is TGTGCCAGCAGCTTACTATCGGGAGTACCCACCGGGGAGCTGTTTTTT. The chain uses TRBV7-2 and TRBJ2-2, with D possibly matching TRBD2 (6 bases). Germline lookup yields CDR1 SGHTA and CDR2 FQGNSA. Trimming stripped 2 bases from V and 4 bases from J, with 14 bases between. The CDR3 contains 16 residues.

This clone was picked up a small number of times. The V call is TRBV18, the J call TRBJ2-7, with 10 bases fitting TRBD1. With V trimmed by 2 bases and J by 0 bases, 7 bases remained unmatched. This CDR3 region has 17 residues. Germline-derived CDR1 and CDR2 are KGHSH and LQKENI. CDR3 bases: TGTGCCAGCTCACCATCGAGGGGACAGGGGTCCTCCTACGAGCAGTACTTC. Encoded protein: CASSPSRGQGSSYEQYF.

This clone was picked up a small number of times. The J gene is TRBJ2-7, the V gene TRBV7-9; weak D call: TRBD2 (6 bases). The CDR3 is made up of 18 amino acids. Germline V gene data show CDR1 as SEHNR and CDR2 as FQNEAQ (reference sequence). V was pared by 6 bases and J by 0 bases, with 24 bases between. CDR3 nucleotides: TGTGCCAGCAGTCCACGGGCGGGGAGAGGGGTTAGCTCCTACGAGCAGTACTTC. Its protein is CASSPRAGRGVSSYEQYF.